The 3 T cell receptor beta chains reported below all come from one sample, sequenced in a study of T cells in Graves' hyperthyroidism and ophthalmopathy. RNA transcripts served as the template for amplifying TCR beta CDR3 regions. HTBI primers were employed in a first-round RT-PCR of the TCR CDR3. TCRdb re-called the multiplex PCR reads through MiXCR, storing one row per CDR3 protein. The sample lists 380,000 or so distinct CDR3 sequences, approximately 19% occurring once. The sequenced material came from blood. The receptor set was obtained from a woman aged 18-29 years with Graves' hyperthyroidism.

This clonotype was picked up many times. CDR3 loop: CASSVPALWKGGELFF. CDR3 nucleotide sequence: TGTGCCAGCAGTGTTCCTGCCCTTTGGAAGGGCGGGGAGCTGTTTTTT. The chain employs TRBV6-1 and TRBJ2-2; D not certain. The CDR3 extends over 16 amino acids. The V gene lost 4 bases and the J gene lost 7 bases, with 19 bases spanning the gap. The germline V gene has CDR1 MNHNS and CDR2 SASEGT.

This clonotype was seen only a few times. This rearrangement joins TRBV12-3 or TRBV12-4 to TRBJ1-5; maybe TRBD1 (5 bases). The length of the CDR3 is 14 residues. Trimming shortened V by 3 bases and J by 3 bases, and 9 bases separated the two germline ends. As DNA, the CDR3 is TGTGCCAGCAGTTTGGTGGGACCCAATCAGCCCCAGCATTTT. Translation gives CASSLVGPNQPQHF.

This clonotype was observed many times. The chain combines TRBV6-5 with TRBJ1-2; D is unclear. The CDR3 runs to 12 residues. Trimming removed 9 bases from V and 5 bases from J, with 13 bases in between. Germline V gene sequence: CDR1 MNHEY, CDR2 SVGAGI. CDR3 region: CASTEVIYGYTF. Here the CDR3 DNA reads TGTGCCAGTACCGAAGTAATTTATGGCTACACCTTC.